This T cell receptor beta chain was recorded in a study of cytomegalovirus exposure and HLA in healthy donors. In the study overall: Within the Caucasian-associated ancestry cluster were 81% of the 300 to 450 genotyped donors. Findings and caveats of the study: Most TCR beta V segments were productive about 87% or about 30% of the time in an earlier analysis. Researchers had no immune exposure information except CMV serostatus available. V- and J-gene trimming in TCR beta was tied to a missense DCLRE1C variant by an analysis performed later.

Primers for the PCR totalled 60 Vbeta and 13 Jbeta. Repertoires were generated with immunoSEQ multiplex PCR, while TCRdb's copy carries only in-frame clones and drops some. Of approximately 120,000 clones listed, approximately 71% are singletons. Deletions cut 0 bases from V and 5 bases from J, with 8 bases between. Germline V gene lookup returns CDR1 SGHRS and CDR2 YFSETQ. The length of the CDR3 is 13 residues. Worth noting for this clone: Its target is unknown.

Sequenced: PBMCs. The clonotype was recovered from a man aged 40-49 years in good health and CMV-seronegative. The chain uses TRBV5-1 and TRBJ1-1; D is ambiguous. The chain's CDR3 is CASSLGPGTEAFF. The CDR3 region has the DNA TGCGCCAGCAGCTTGGGTCCCGGGACTGAAGCTTTCTTT.